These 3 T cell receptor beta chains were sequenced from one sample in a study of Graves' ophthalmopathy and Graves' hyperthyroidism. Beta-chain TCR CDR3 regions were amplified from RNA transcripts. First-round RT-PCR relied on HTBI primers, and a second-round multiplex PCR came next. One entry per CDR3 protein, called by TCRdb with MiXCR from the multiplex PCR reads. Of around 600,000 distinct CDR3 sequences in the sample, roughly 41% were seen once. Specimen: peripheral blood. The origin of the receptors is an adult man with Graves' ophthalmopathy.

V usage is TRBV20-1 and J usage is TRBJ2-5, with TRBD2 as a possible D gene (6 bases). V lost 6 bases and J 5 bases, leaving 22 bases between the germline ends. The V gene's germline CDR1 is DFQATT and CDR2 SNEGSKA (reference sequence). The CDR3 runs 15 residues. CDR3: CSARLGGKSLETQYF. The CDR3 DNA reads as TGCAGTGCAAGACTAGGTGGGAAGAGTTTGGAGACCCAGTACTTC.

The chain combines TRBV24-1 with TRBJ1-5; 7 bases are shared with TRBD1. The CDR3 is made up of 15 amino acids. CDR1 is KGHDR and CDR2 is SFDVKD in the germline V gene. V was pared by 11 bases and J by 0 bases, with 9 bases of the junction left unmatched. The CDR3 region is CASSPGGPSNQPQHF. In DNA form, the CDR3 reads TGTGCCAGCTCACCAGGGGGACCTAGCAATCAGCCCCAGCATTTT.

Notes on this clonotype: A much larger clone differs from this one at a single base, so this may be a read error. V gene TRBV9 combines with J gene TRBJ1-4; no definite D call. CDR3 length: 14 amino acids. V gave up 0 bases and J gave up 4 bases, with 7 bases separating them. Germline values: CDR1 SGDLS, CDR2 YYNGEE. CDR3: CASSVGASNEKLFF. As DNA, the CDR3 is TGTGCCAGCAGCGTAGGGGCAAGTAATGAAAAACTGTTTTTT. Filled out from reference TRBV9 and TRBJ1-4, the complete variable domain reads DSGVTQTPKHLITATGQRVTLRCSPRSGDLSVYWYQQSLDQGLQFLIQYYNGEERAKGNILERFSAQQFPDLHSELNLSSLELGDSALYFCASSVGASNEKLFFGSGTQLSVL.